Listed below are T cell receptor beta chains from one sample, sequenced in a study of T cell responses to AZD1222 COVID-19 vaccine. The repertoire was sequenced with immunoSEQ multiplex PCR; TCRdb's copy has only in-frame clones and lacks some. Of about 170,000 clones listed, roughly 92% are singletons. Here the sequenced sample was peripheral blood, taken on day 0 of AZD1222 vaccination. These receptors were collected from an adult in good health. CDR3s include the opening cysteine and the closing phenylalanine or tryptophan. A D gene is named only where the DNA matches it firmly. Some rows have no size entry. The others give once, few or many, or a class for an expanded clone.

- | TRBJ1-3 | TRBV3-1/TRBV3-2 | - | CASSLPRISSGNTIYF
- | TRBJ2-2 | TRBV11-3 | - | CASSSLGAVTGELFF
- | TRBJ1-1 | TRBV12-3/TRBV12-4 | - | CASSRKDWTEAFF
TRBD2 | TRBJ2-2 | TRBV10-1 | - | CASARTSGFNTGELFF
- | TRBJ1-6 | TRBV11-2 | - | CASSLPPSSYNSPLHF
TRBD1 | TRBJ2-1 | TRBV19 | - | CASSLDRGSYNEQFF
TRBD1 | TRBJ1-5 | TRBV19 | medium-sized | CASSIPDRVGQPQHF
- | TRBJ1-5 | TRBV19 | - | CASDQYSNQPQHF
- | TRBJ2-1 | TRBV2 | - | CASTGGRRINEQFF
- | TRBJ2-3 | TRBV20-1 | - | CSASSQLRADTQYF
TRBD2 | TRBJ2-2 | TRBV7-6 | - | CASSLEAGGNTGELFF
TRBD2 | TRBJ2-1 | TRBV19 | - | CASSIQTSGPYNEQFF
- | TRBJ2-5 | TRBV7-2 | - | CASSLVSQETQYF
TRBD2 | TRBJ2-1 | TRBV7-2 | - | CASSSRLAGELSSYNEQFF
- | TRBJ2-3 | TRBV12-3/TRBV12-4 | once | CASTQGTDTQYF
- | TRBJ2-2 | TRBV7-8 | - | CASSFRQPNTGELFF
TRBD2 | TRBJ2-1 | TRBV12-5 | - | CASGPGLAGTVEQFF
TRBD2 | TRBJ2-3 | TRBV24-1 | - | CATSAPGGGTDTQYF
TRBD2 | TRBJ2-3 | TRBV3-1/TRBV3-2 | - | CASTGLAGTDTQYF
TRBD2 | TRBJ2-7 | TRBV11-2 | - | CASSNLIPRTSRYSYEQYF
- | TRBJ2-7 | TRBV5-8 | - | CASSLGGHPTYEQYF
TRBD1 | TRBJ2-3 | TRBV6-5 | - | CASSYRQGTGDTQYF
- | TRBJ2-1 | TRBV6-5 | - | CASYYNEQFF
TRBD2 | TRBJ2-7 | TRBV2 | - | CASSAGTSGTYEQYF
- | TRBJ2-3 | TRBV4-1 | - | CASSPGVTDTQYF
- | TRBJ2-7 | TRBV18 | - | CASSPGLKLYEQYF
TRBD1 | TRBJ1-1 | TRBV5-1 | - | CASSLTGGRGSRTEAFF
TRBD1 | TRBJ1-1 | TRBV5-4 | - | CASSRPGTGHNTEAFF
- | TRBJ1-1 | TRBV12-3/TRBV12-4 | - | CASSLYTEAFF
- | TRBJ2-7 | TRBV24-1 | - | CATSDSGTSYEQYF
- | TRBJ2-1 | TRBV4-1 | - | CASSQDLQGYNEQFF
TRBD2 | TRBJ2-1 | TRBV11-2 | - | CASSPRTSGSHEQFF